This T cell receptor beta chain was profiled in a study of CD8 T cells in ankylosing spondylitis. The study's findings and limits: A motif of roughly 8 highly homologous TCR beta variants was seen as apparently characteristic of ankylosing spondylitis blood. In the blood and synovial fluid of reactive arthritis, some motif variants had been previously reported.

Trimming pared 4 bases from V and 0 bases from J, leaving 12 bases between. Germline loops: CDR1 SGHRS, CDR2 YFSETQ. The CDR3 is 15 residues long. From the 5' RACE reads, TCRdb called clonotypes with MiXCR, one entry per CDR3 protein. The sample includes 300,000 to 400,000 distinct CDR3 sequences, around 20% seen only once; the top ten take about a sixth. Note on this clonotype: Its matching antigen is unknown.

The gene calls are TRBV5-1 and TRBJ2-3, with a possible D match to TRBD2 (6 bases). The sequenced sample consisted of blood, either unsorted or a sorted T cell fraction (not recorded which). The receptor was isolated from a male donor with ankylosing spondylitis. The CDR3 is CASSRAGPSTDTQYF. In DNA form, the CDR3 reads TGCGCCAGCAGCCGGGCGGGACCTAGCACAGATACGCAGTATTTT.